The TCR beta chain described here comes from a study of cytomegalovirus exposure and HLA in healthy donors. This CDR3 contains 14 residues. Per the germline V gene, CDR1 is LNHDA and CDR2 is SQIVND (reference sequence). The junction had 10 bases not matched to a gene; V was cut back by 7 bases and J by 5 bases. 60 Vbeta and 13 Jbeta primers were used in PCR. TCRdb's copy holds only in-frame clones and misses some; the assay was immunoSEQ multiplex PCR. Of roughly 130,000 clones in the sample, 80% were seen once. This receptor was taken from a man aged 35-49 years in good health and CMV-seronegative. Sequencing used PBMCs. The chain carries TRBV19 and TRBJ1-2; 7 bases align to TRBD1. The CDR3 nucleotides are TGTGCCAGTACCCCGGACAGGTGGGGATATGGCTACACCTTC. It yields the protein CASTPDRWGYGYTF.